Described below is a single T cell receptor beta chain sequence and its context. The antigen is not known. The sample originates from a study of OX40 agonist ivuxolimab in advanced cancers. Study at large: Head and neck, renal cell, melanoma or hepatocellular carcinoma were the cancers that dose-escalation patients had.

Assay used: immunoSEQ multiplex PCR; TCRdb lists only in-frame clones, some missing. The sample lists tens of thousands of clones, about nine tenths occurring once. Trimming took off 2 bases at V and 3 bases at J, with 18 bases between the two ends. The CDR3 is made up of 17 amino acids. The germline V gene has CDR1 SGDLS and CDR2 YYNGEE. General study findings and limits: Low normalized T-cell clonal expansion was also seen in some nonresponders.

This sequence was found in an adult with an advanced solid tumor such as melanoma, head and neck, liver or kidney cancer. V and J are TRBV9 and TRBJ1-3, with D maybe TRBD1 (5 bases). Here the sequenced sample was CD4+ or CD8+ T cells sorted from blood, taken in a trial of the OX40 agonist ivuxolimab. CDR3: CASSVRAGRSDGNTIYF. The CDR3, as DNA: TGTGCCAGCAGCGTGCGGGCAGGGAGAAGCGATGGAAACACCATATATTTT.